These 21 T cell receptor beta chains came from one sample sequenced in a study of T cells in Graves' hyperthyroidism and ophthalmopathy. The investigators amplified TCR beta CDR3 regions from RNA transcripts. Initially, a first-round RT-PCR of the TCR CDR3 employed the HTBI primer set. Each CDR3 protein is one row after TCRdb ran MiXCR on the multiplex PCR reads. Of over 700,000 distinct CDR3 sequences in the sample, around 40% are singletons; the top ten hold less than 35%. Sequenced material: blood. The source of these receptors is a woman in her forties with Graves' hyperthyroidism.

This clonotype has only a few counts. The chain combines TRBV6-5 with TRBJ1-1; 7 bases are shared with TRBD1. Trimming took 6 bases from V and 4 from J; bases not matched to a gene: 8. This CDR3 region has 14 residues. Looked up from germline, CDR1 is MNHEY and CDR2 is SVGAGI. The CDR3: CASSRQGRGTEAFF. CDR3 nucleotide sequence: TGTGCCAGCAGCCGACAGGGCCGGGGCACTGAAGCTTTCTTT.

This clonotype was seen only a few times. The chain is built from TRBV6-1 and TRBJ2-2; TRBD2 matches at 7 bases. V shed 6 bases, J shed 4 bases, and the junction held 11 bases outside the gene matches. The CDR3 covers 16 residues. Looked up from germline, CDR1 is MNHNS and CDR2 is SASEGT. CDR3 in DNA: TGTGCCAGCAGCCACGTCGGGAGGCGGGGCACCGGGGAGCTGTTTTTT. This translates into CASSHVGRRGTGELFF.

Turning to this clonotype: One base away lies a much larger clone, so this may be a sequencing read error. The gene calls are TRBV7-9 and TRBJ1-1; 7 positions match TRBD1. There are 14 residues in the CDR3. Trimming at V came to 5 bases and at J to 9 bases, leaving 12 bases not matched to a gene. Per germline, CDR1 SEHNR and CDR2 FQNEAQ (reference sequence). For the CDR3, the DNA is TGTGCCAGCAGCGAACGACAGGGTAGAACTCAAGCTTTCTTT. It translates to CASSERQGRTQAFF.

This clonotype was counted only a few times. The CDR3 reads CASSSGTSGRANEQYF. In nucleotides, the CDR3 is TGTGCCAGCAGTTCCGGGACTAGCGGGAGGGCCAACGAGCAGTACTTC. The chain couples TRBV6-1 to TRBJ2-7, with 16 bases that match TRBD2. The CDR3 runs 16 residues. V trimming: 5 bases; J trimming: 5 bases; junction bases outside the gene matches: 6. Germline CDR1 is MNHNS and CDR2 is SASEGT.

This clonotype came up a few times. A read error may produce the germline difference seen at one junction end. This rearrangement joins TRBV10-2 to TRBJ2-3; D is unclear. The germline V gene encodes CDR1 WSHSY and CDR2 SAAADI. CDR3 length: 12 amino acids. CDR3 protein: CASSTLTDTQYF. Here the CDR3 DNA reads TGTGCCAGCAGTACGCTCACAGATACGCAGTATTTT.

CDR3 DNA sequence: TGTGCCAGCAGTTTGAGGGAGGGCGGCACTGAAGCTTTCTTT. As protein: CASSLREGGTEAFF. The chain is built from TRBV12-3 or TRBV12-4 and TRBJ1-1; no clear D gene. The CDR3 has 14 amino acids. V was pared by 3 bases and J by 4 bases, with 12 bases between.

The chain combines TRBV5-1 with TRBJ2-5; TRBD1 matches 9 bases. The CDR3 extends over 15 amino acids. CDR1 and CDR2 (germline): SGHRS, YFSETQ. Trimming at V came to 3 bases and at J to 7 bases, leaving 10 bases not matched to a gene. The CDR3 nucleotides read TGCGCCAGCAGCTCCCGGCGGACAGGGGAAGGGACCCAGTACTTC. Protein product: CASSSRRTGEGTQYF. The full variable domain, in which reference TRBV5-1 and TRBJ2-5 provide the parts outside the CDR3, is KAGVTQTPRYLIKTRGQQVTLSCSPISGHRSVSWYQQTPGQGLQFLFEYFSETQRNKGNFPGRFSGRQFSNSRSEMNVSTLELGDSALYLCASSSRRTGEGTQYFGPGTRLLVL.

There are a few counts of this clonotype. The V and J genes are TRBV2 and TRBJ1-5; unclear D gene. Trimming took 1 base from V and 0 from J, leaving 4 bases between them. Germline CDR1 and CDR2: SNHLY and FYNNEI. The CDR3 runs 14 residues. CDR3 nucleotide sequence: TGTGCCAGCAGTGAAGAGGTTAGCAATCAGCCCCAGCATTTT. Translation gives CASSEEVSNQPQHF.

The CDR3 spells CASSPTWDRGNTGELFF. CDR3 coding DNA: TGTGCCAGCAGCCCTACATGGGACAGGGGTAACACCGGGGAGCTGTTTTTT. V gene TRBV5-6 combines with J gene TRBJ2-2; 10 nucleotides line up with TRBD1. This CDR3 spans 17 amino acids. CDR1 SGHDT and CDR2 YYEEEE come from the germline V gene. The J segment lost 2 bases and the V segment lost 4 bases, leaving 8 bases of the junction unmatched.

This clonotype has more than one count but fewer than ten. The chain uses TRBV6-5 and TRBJ1-1; 9 bases are shared with TRBD1. The CDR3 contains 14 residues. The germline gives CDR1 MNHEY, CDR2 SVGAGI. J gave up 9 bases and V 3 bases, and 8 bases lay outside the gene matches. The CDR3 nucleotides read TGTGCCAGCAGTTATAACCCTGGACAGGGGCAAGCTTTCTTT. It specifies CASSYNPGQGQAFF.

As DNA, the CDR3 is TGTGCCAGCAACCCCGTTTCCAATCCGCAGGGGGATCAGCCCCAGCATTTT. Encoded protein: CASNPVSNPQGDQPQHF. V usage is TRBV7-8 and J usage is TRBJ1-5, with TRBD1 matching over 7 bases. This CDR3 has 17 amino acids. V was clipped by 7 bases and J by 5 bases; unmatched bases: 17. Germline V gene sequence: CDR1 SGHVS, CDR2 FQNEAQ.

There are a few counts of this clonotype. CDR3 sequence: CASIGPPGGNSPLHF. DNA for the CDR3: TGTGCCAGTATAGGTCCCCCAGGGGGCAATTCACCCCTCCACTTT. V is TRBV19 and J is TRBJ1-6, with 8 bases matching TRBD1. The CDR3 is made up of 15 amino acids. J was trimmed by 7 bases and V by 7 bases; bases with no gene match: 9. CDR1 LNHDA and CDR2 SQIVND come from the germline V gene (reference sequence).

This clonotype was seen repeatedly, ten times or more. V usage is TRBV6-5 and J usage is TRBJ2-6; D is unresolved. Per germline, CDR1 MNHEY and CDR2 SVGAGI. This CDR3 comprises 13 residues. The V and J ends lost 10 bases and 3 bases respectively, with 10 bases between them. CDR3 region: CATWAGGANVLTF. For the CDR3, the DNA is TGTGCCACCTGGGCTGGTGGGGCCAACGTCCTGACTTTC.

This clonotype came up a few times. This rearrangement joins TRBV11-2 to TRBJ2-5; no definite D call. Looked up from germline, CDR1 is SGHAT and CDR2 is FQNNGV. This CDR3 comprises 11 residues. V lost 6 bases, J lost 5 bases, and 7 bases lay in between. The CDR3 here is CASREAETQYF. CDR3 DNA sequence: TGTGCCAGCAGAGAGGCGGAGACCCAGTACTTC.

This clonotype has at least ten counts. CDR3 sequence (DNA): TGTGCCAGCAGCTTAGCTCAGGGGAGCACTGAAGCTTTCTTT. It specifies CASSLAQGSTEAFF. The V gene is TRBV7-9, the J gene TRBJ1-1, with a possible D match to TRBD1 (6 bases). Trimming removed 0 bases from V and 4 bases from J, with 9 bases in between. Germline lookup yields CDR1 SEHNR and CDR2 FQNEAQ (reference sequence). The CDR3 sequence is 14 residues long.

The J gene is TRBJ2-7, the V gene TRBV5-1, with D hard to call. The length of the CDR3 is 14 residues. V was shortened by 1 base and J by 3 bases, with 11 bases between the two germline ends. CDR1 is SGHRS, CDR2 YFSETQ, per germline. In DNA, the CDR3 is TGCGCCAGCAGCTTGCTTACAGAAGACTACGAGCAGTACTTC. It translates to CASSLLTEDYEQYF.

This clonotype appeared once. Compared with germline, one end of the junction differs, possibly owing to a read error. This chain links TRBV6-5 with TRBJ1-2; 9 nucleotides match TRBD1. CDR1 and CDR2 from the germline V gene are MNHEY and SVGAGI. The CDR3 contains 17 residues. In nucleotides, the CDR3 is TGTGTCAGCAGTCCACCGGGACAGGGTCTGGCTAACTATGGCTACACCTTC. The encoded protein is CVSSPPGQGLANYGYTF.

The chain joins TRBV19 to TRBJ1-2, with 8 bases identical to TRBD1. This CDR3 has 17 residues. The V gene end was trimmed by 0 bases and the J gene end by 2 bases; junction bases not matched to a gene: 8. CDR1 is LNHDA, CDR2 SQIVND, per germline (reference sequence). The CDR3 loop reads CASSIDYHRGGNYGYTF. The CDR3 coding sequence is TGTGCCAGTAGTATAGACTACCACAGGGGGGGGAACTATGGCTACACCTTC.

The CDR3 bases are TGCGCCAGCAGCGCGACCGGGACAGCCGCTAACTATGGCTACACCTTC. This translates into CASSATGTAANYGYTF. The V call is TRBV5-1, the J call TRBJ1-2, with 7 bases aligning to TRBD1. Losses at the gene ends were 4 bases for V and 0 bases for J; bases not matched to a gene: 9. Germline V CDR1 and CDR2: SGHRS, YFSETQ. This CDR3 has 16 residues.

In regard to this clonotype: A much larger clone differs from this one at a single base, so this may be a read error. The chain joins TRBV7-2 to TRBJ2-7; TRBD1 aligns across 9 bases. The CDR3 has 15 amino acids. Germline V CDR1 and CDR2: SGHTA, FQGNSA. Here the CDR3 reads CASSVGTGFTYGQYF. In DNA, the CDR3 is TGTGCCAGCAGCGTGGGGACAGGGTTTACCTACGGGCAGTACTTC.

This clonotype was found many times. This sequence joins TRBV2 and TRBJ2-7; 10 nucleotides line up with TRBD1. From germline, CDR1 is SNHLY and CDR2 FYNNEI. J was trimmed by 7 bases and V by 8 bases; bases with no gene match: 11. CDR3 length: 14 amino acids. CDR3 DNA sequence: TGTGCCAGCCTTCCGGGACAGGGGCGACGGGAGCAGTACTTC. Protein sequence: CASLPGQGRREQYF.